These 20 T cell receptor beta chains were sequenced from one sample in a study of blood T cell repertoires in COVID-19. TCRdb's table, derived via immunoSEQ multiplex PCR, lists solely in-frame clones and lacks some. The repertoire holds 140,000 or so clones, with about 80% as singletons. Input material: peripheral blood. These receptors were taken from a human donor in a cohort sampled during active COVID-19.

The CDR3 protein is CASRHRVGNQPQHF. The CDR3 DNA follows: TGTGCCAGCAGGCACAGGGTGGGCAATCAGCCCCAGCATTTT. J is TRBJ1-5 and V is TRBV2, with TRBD1 as a possible D gene (6 bases). The CDR3 has 14 residues. Trimming removed 6 bases at V and 2 bases at J, with 11 bases between. CDR1 and CDR2 (germline): SNHLY, FYNNEI.

This rearrangement joins TRBV24-1 to TRBJ2-1; 9 bases are a match to TRBD1. This CDR3 comprises 17 residues. Per germline, CDR1 KGHDR and CDR2 SFDVKD. Trimming at V came to 1 base and at J to 7 bases, leaving 10 bases not matched to a gene. CDR3 DNA sequence: TGTGCCACCAGTGATTTCAAAACCGGGACAGGGAAAAATGAGCAGTTCTTC. Its translation is CATSDFKTGTGKNEQFF.

This clone was observed once. This sequence joins TRBV6-5 and TRBJ2-3, with 13 nucleotides matching TRBD2. Germline CDR1 reads MNHEY; CDR2 reads SVGAGI. The CDR3 consists of 15 residues. V was pared by 7 bases and J by 7 bases, with 8 bases of the junction left unmatched. The CDR3 region is CASTGLAGETNTQYF. The CDR3 DNA reads TGTGCCAGCACCGGACTAGCGGGGGAGACGAATACGCAGTATTTT.

The V and J genes are TRBV5-8 and TRBJ2-1; 7 bases align to TRBD2. CDR1 SGHTS and CDR2 YDEGEE come from the germline V gene. The length of the CDR3 is 16 residues. The ends lost 4 bases at V and 6 bases at J; junction bases unmatched: 13. The CDR3 loop is CASSQDTGWGGNEQFF. The CDR3, as DNA: TGTGCCAGCAGCCAAGACACCGGGTGGGGGGGCAATGAGCAGTTCTTC.

The V and J genes are TRBV6-5 and TRBJ1-3; tentative D call: TRBD1 (5 bases). There are 15 residues in the CDR3. CDR1 MNHEY and CDR2 SVGAGI come from the germline V gene. The V gene lost 2 bases and the J gene lost 2 bases, with 10 bases spanning the gap. The CDR3, as DNA: TGTGCCAGCAGTTACGCAGGGTGGGCTGGAAACACCATATATTTT. Translating it yields CASSYAGWAGNTIYF.

V gene TRBV7-3 combines with J gene TRBJ1-1; TRBD1 aligns across 7 bases. CDR3 length: 13 residues. Germline lookup yields CDR1 SGHTA and CDR2 FQGTGA. The V gene end was trimmed by 5 bases and the J gene end by 4 bases; junction bases not matched to a gene: 4. The CDR3 is CASSPDRVTEAFF. In nucleotides, the CDR3 is TGTGCCAGCAGCCCTGACAGGGTCACTGAAGCTTTCTTT.

The chain uses TRBV10-1 and TRBJ2-7, with 8 bases lining up with TRBD2. This CDR3 comprises 15 residues. Germline CDR1 WNHNN, CDR2 SYGVQD (reference sequence). V shed 4 bases, J shed 5 bases, and the junction held 10 bases outside the gene matches. The CDR3 nucleotides are TGCGCCAGCAGTGCACTAGCGGCCCTCCCTGACGAGCAGTACGTC. This codes for CASSALAALPDEQYV.

The chain combines TRBV9 with TRBJ1-4; 7 nucleotides match TRBD1. The CDR3 consists of 15 residues. V lost 4 bases, J lost 7 bases, and 10 bases stayed unmatched. The germline CDR1 and CDR2 sequences are SGDLS and YYNGEE. The CDR3 nucleotides read TGTGCCAGCAGCCCTGGGGACAGTTCGGGTGAAAAACTGTTTTTT. Translated: CASSPGDSSGEKLFF.

The chain joins TRBV13 to TRBJ1-1; a weak D match, TRBD1 (5 bases). The CDR3 extends over 14 amino acids. V was clipped by 3 bases and J by 1 base, with 9 bases between them. From germline, CDR1 is PRHDT and CDR2 FYEKMQ (reference sequence). The CDR3 sequence: CASSFRQGNTEAFF. CDR3 DNA: TGTGCCAGCAGCTTTCGGCAGGGGAACACTGAAGCTTTCTTT.

The chain couples TRBV9 to TRBJ1-3, with D perhaps matching TRBD1 (5 bases). V was shortened by 3 bases and J by 3 bases, with 13 bases between the two germline ends. This CDR3 is 15 amino acids long. The germline V gene has CDR1 SGDLS and CDR2 YYNGEE. This chain's CDR3 is CASSALGVSGNTIYF. The CDR3 nucleotides read TGTGCCAGCAGCGCATTAGGGGTTAGTGGAAACACCATATATTTT.

This chain joins TRBV6-6 and TRBJ2-5, with TRBD2 identical over 9 bases. The CDR3 loop spans 15 amino acids. V lost 0 bases to trimming and J lost 5 bases; unmatched junction nucleotides: 4. Germline values: CDR1 MNHNY, CDR2 SVGAGI (reference sequence). This CDR3 is CASSYSATSGETQYF. The CDR3 bases are TGTGCCAGCAGTTACTCGGCAACTAGCGGGGAGACCCAGTACTTC.

This chain uses TRBV5-4 with TRBJ2-7, with 12 positions matching TRBD2. The J segment lost 5 bases and the V segment lost 5 bases, leaving 8 bases of the junction unmatched. The germline CDR1 and CDR2 sequences are SGHNT and YYREEE (reference sequence). The CDR3 sequence is 15 residues long. DNA for the CDR3: TGTGCCAGCAGGCTAGCGGGAGGGCCTTTAGACGAGCAGTACGTC. Translation: CASRLAGGPLDEQYV.

Remarks on this clone: The limits of the CDR3 on the DNA are not certain, so only TCRdb's listed CDR3 is given. The J gene is TRBJ2-5, the V gene TRBV28; no DNA check was done on the table's D call, TRBD1. Counting both end residues, the CDR3 totals 15 amino acids. The germline gives CDR1 MDHEN, CDR2 SYDVKM. CDR3 loop: CASSFFGQGKETQYF.

The V gene is TRBV5-1, the J gene TRBJ1-1; 7 bases match TRBD1. In germline, CDR1 is SGHRS, CDR2 YFSETQ. The V and J ends lost 4 bases and 1 base, in that order; junction bases with no gene match: 7. CDR3 size: 15 residues. CDR3 coding DNA: TGCGCCAGCAGCAAAGACAGGGTTGCGAACACTGAAGCTTTCTTT. This gives the protein CASSKDRVANTEAFF.

The rearrangement links TRBV7-2 to TRBJ2-7, with D possibly TRBD1 on 5 matching bases. Germline assignment: CDR1 SGHTA and CDR2 FQGNSA. The CDR3 runs 13 residues. Trimming stripped 3 bases from V and 3 bases from J, with 9 bases between. CDR3 residues: CASSFGAGYEQYF. CDR3 DNA sequence: TGTGCCAGCAGCTTTGGGGCAGGCTACGAGCAGTACTTC.

This clone was found once. The V gene is TRBV9, the J gene TRBJ2-5, with TRBD2 identical over 7 bases. Trimming took 2 bases from V and 2 from J; bases not matched to a gene: 9. Germline assignment: CDR1 SGDLS and CDR2 YYNGEE. CDR3 length equals 16 residues. Here the CDR3 reads CASSVGVAGSQETQYF. CDR3 nucleotide sequence: TGTGCCAGCAGCGTTGGGGTAGCGGGCTCACAAGAGACCCAGTACTTC.

V gene TRBV7-2 combines with J gene TRBJ1-2; 7 bases line up with TRBD1. The V gene end was trimmed by 3 bases and the J gene end by 4 bases; junction bases not matched to a gene: 8. The V gene's germline CDR1 is SGHTA and CDR2 FQGNSA. The CDR3 runs 15 residues. The CDR3 is CASSFGTEAFYGYTF. CDR3 DNA sequence: TGTGCCAGCAGCTTTGGGACAGAAGCTTTCTATGGCTACACCTTC.

The V call is TRBV6-1, the J call TRBJ2-1; tentatively, D is TRBD2 (7 bases). Germline values: CDR1 MNHNS, CDR2 SASEGT. This CDR3 comprises 16 residues. Deletions cut 1 base from V and 4 bases from J, with 14 bases between. The CDR3 coding sequence is TGTGCCAGCAGTGAAGAGAGGAGGGGGGGTTACAATGAGCAGTTCTTC. It yields the protein CASSEERRGGYNEQFF.

The CDR3 DNA reads as TGTGCCAGCAGCTTGGGAGGGACAGAGAAAGAAGCTTTCTTT. This encodes CASSLGGTEKEAFF. The chain has TRBV5-4 and TRBJ1-1, with 7 bases matching TRBD1. Germline V lookup: CDR1 SGHNT, CDR2 YYREEE (reference sequence). There are 14 residues in the CDR3. The trim removed 0 bases at V and 8 bases at J, leaving 7 bases unmatched. The full variable domain, completed using reference TRBV5-4 and TRBJ1-1, is ETGVTQSPTHLIKTRGQQVTLRCSSQSGHNTVSWYQQALGQGPQFIFQYYREEENGRGNFPPRFSGLQFPNYSSELNVNALELDDSALYLCASSLGGTEKEAFFGQGTRLTVV.

The genes are TRBV13 and TRBJ1-6, with unresolved D. The length of the CDR3 is 14 residues. The V end was cut by 4 bases, the J end by 5 bases, with 9 bases between. Germline loops: CDR1 PRHDT, CDR2 FYEKMQ (reference sequence). This chain's CDR3 is CASSSFRDNSPLHF. Written as DNA, the CDR3 is TGTGCCAGCAGCTCCTTCCGGGATAATTCACCCCTCCACTTT.